This TCR beta chain appears in the sequencing data of a study of regulatory T cells in long-lasting Graves disease. Looking at the study overall: Patients met the persistent Graves' disease definition after over 5 years of antithyroid drugs with positive TSH receptor antibodies.

Arm-PCR of CDR3 regions with iRepertoire HTBI primers generated TCR beta libraries. Using its own MiXCR run on the multiplex PCR reads, TCRdb lists one record per CDR3 protein. The sample consists of fewer than 600,000 distinct CDR3 sequences, 22% of them appearing once. Concerning this clonotype: A clone one base away is much larger, so this may be a read error.

J lost 9 bases, V lost 8 bases, and 8 bases had no gene match. Germline values: CDR1 SNHLY, CDR2 FYNNEI. The CDR3 length is 13 residues. The sample's time point: persistent/refractory GD, antithyroid drugs over 5 years with positive TRAb. From PBMCs, RNA was extracted and then used to make the TCR library. The chain has TRBV2 and TRBJ2-5; 11 positions match TRBD1. This receptor was identified in a female donor with Graves disease. Sample: peripheral blood mononuclear cells (PBMCs), taken when the disease was refractory, from a patient treated with antithyroid drugs. The CDR3, as DNA: TGTGCCAGCGAAAGGGACAGGGGGGAGGCCCAGTACTTC. Protein product: CASERDRGEAQYF.